These 10 T cell receptor beta chains were all obtained from the same sample, sequenced in a study of blood T cell repertoires in COVID-19. The assay was immunoSEQ multiplex PCR, and TCRdb's table has in-frame clones only and misses some. The data hold about 50,000 clones, with around four fifths observed a single time. The specimen sequenced was peripheral blood. The receptors derive from a human donor in a cohort sampled during active COVID-19.

V gene TRBV6-6 combines with J gene TRBJ2-1; 8 nucleotides align to TRBD2. V was pared by 6 bases and J by 6 bases, with 10 bases of the junction left unmatched. The CDR3 is 15 residues long. Germline assignment: CDR1 MNHNY and CDR2 SVGAGI (reference sequence). CDR3 in DNA: TGTGCCAGCAGCCGAGGACTAGCTGGAGGCAATGAGCAGTTCTTC. Translating it yields CASSRGLAGGNEQFF.

The gene calls are TRBV2 and TRBJ2-2; TRBD2 matches at 7 bases. Germline V gene data show CDR1 as SNHLY and CDR2 as FYNNEI. J was trimmed by 0 bases and V by 6 bases; bases with no gene match: 7. The CDR3 runs 16 residues. CDR3 nucleotides: TGTGCCAGCAGCGATTCTAGCGGATCGAACACCGGGGAGCTGTTTTTT. Residues: CASSDSSGSNTGELFF.

The chain combines TRBV4-1 with TRBJ1-3; tentative D call: TRBD1 (5 bases). The CDR3 totals 16 residues. CDR1 and CDR2 (germline): MGHRA, YSYEKL. V dropped 3 bases and J dropped 0 bases, with 12 bases sitting between them. The CDR3 DNA follows: TGCGCCAGCAGCCAGGGGCCTACCGCCTCTGGAAACACCATATATTTT. This sequence encodes CASSQGPTASGNTIYF.

The V and J genes are TRBV25-1 and TRBJ1-4; D is possibly TRBD1 (6 bases). The V end lost 10 bases, the J end lost 5 bases, and 20 bases lay between the germline ends. The CDR3 is 15 residues long. CDR1 is MGHDK and CDR2 is SYGVNS in the germline V gene. CDR3 nucleotides: TGTGCCACAAGGCAGGGGAAGGGACCGAATGAAAAACTGTTTTTT. Its protein is CATRQGKGPNEKLFF.

The rearrangement joins TRBV30 to TRBJ2-5; 7 bases are a match to TRBD1. CDR3 size: 14 residues. Trimming at V came to 3 bases and at J to 2 bases, leaving 6 bases not matched to a gene. The germline V gene encodes CDR1 GTSNPN and CDR2 SVGIG (reference sequence). CDR3 DNA: TGTGCCTGGAGGTCGACAGGGAAACAAGAGACCCAGTACTTC. Its translation is CAWRSTGKQETQYF.

The chain is built from TRBV24-1 and TRBJ2-1; tentative D call: TRBD1 (6 bases). This CDR3 is 16 amino acids long. CDR1 KGHDR and CDR2 SFDVKD come from the germline V gene. Trimming removed 2 bases from V and 0 bases from J, with 10 bases in between. CDR3 region: CATSDYDRISYNEQFF. Here the CDR3 DNA reads TGTGCCACCAGTGATTATGACAGGATCTCCTACAATGAGCAGTTCTTC.

Only one count was recorded for this clone. The chain has TRBV27 and TRBJ2-7; 8 nucleotides line up with TRBD1. CDR1 is MNHEY, CDR2 SMNVEV, per germline (reference sequence). The CDR3 is 15 residues long. The J segment lost 2 bases and the V segment lost 5 bases, leaving 8 bases of the junction unmatched. The CDR3 DNA reads TGTGCCAGCAGTCCCACCGGACAGGGCACCTACGAGCAGTACTTC. Amino acid sequence: CASSPTGQGTYEQYF.

The chain joins TRBV9 to TRBJ2-1; D may be TRBD2 (6 bases). Looked up from germline, CDR1 is SGDLS and CDR2 is YYNGEE. Trimming took 0 bases from V and 4 from J, leaving 8 bases between them. CDR3 length: 14 amino acids. The CDR3 bases are TGTGCCAGCAGCGTAGGAGGGACTTACAATGAGCAGTTCTTC. Translating gives CASSVGGTYNEQFF. The complete variable domain, with remaining parts taken from reference TRBV9 and TRBJ2-1, reads DSGVTQTPKHLITATGQRVTLRCSPRSGDLSVYWYQQSLDQGLQFLIQYYNGEERAKGNILERFSAQQFPDLHSELNLSSLELGDSALYFCASSVGGTYNEQFFGPGTRLTVL.

The rearrangement uses TRBV7-9 and TRBJ1-1, with D unresolved. CDR1 and CDR2 (germline): SEHNR, FQNEAQ (reference sequence). The CDR3 consists of 12 residues. With 8 bases removed from V and 8 bases from J, the gap between germline ends came to 15 bases. The CDR3 DNA follows: TGTGCCAGCTCACGCCCAGGATTCGAAGCTTTCTTT. The encoded protein is CASSRPGFEAFF.

V is TRBV4-2 and J is TRBJ2-3; 9 bases fit TRBD2. Germline assignment: CDR1 LGHNA and CDR2 YNFKEQ. The CDR3 runs 15 residues. V shed 1 base, J shed 7 bases, and the junction held 6 bases outside the gene matches. CDR3 in amino acids: CASSQGVAGENTQYF. DNA for the CDR3: TGTGCCAGCAGCCAAGGTGTAGCGGGGGAGAATACGCAGTATTTT.